This T cell receptor beta chain was captured by sequencing in a study of molecular identifiers for immune sequencing clone quantification. It was with previously described methods and listed TCR primers that bulk TCR libraries were made. TCRdb re-analysed the PCR reads in MiXCR, keeping a single row per CDR3 protein. This table has some 590,000 distinct CDR3 sequences, roughly 25% appearing once. Naive CD8 T cells were sorted, and the gate applied was CD8+CD4-CCR7+CD45RA+. This clonotype came up many times. Its antigen is unknown. Overall study results and limits: Sizes of clones that are highly expanded could be underestimated (if identical TCR molecules share a barcode). Clonotypes topping 20 RNA copies carried over 99% of effector molecules but under 1% of naive ones.

This CDR3 is 15 amino acids long. V lost 4 bases and J lost 0, with 10 bases in between. Germline-derived CDR1 and CDR2 are SEHNR and FQNEAQ (reference sequence). The V and J genes are TRBV7-9 and TRBJ1-3; D might be TRBD1 (5 bases). The sequenced sample consisted of naive CD8+ T cells from blood, with Jurkat cell RNA spiked in. The subset was: FACS-sorted CD8+CD4-CCR7+CD45RA+ naive T cells. The TCR comes from a human donor in good health. Some libraries in this study had Jurkat cell RNA spiked in. The DNA of the CDR3 is TGTGCCAGCAGCTCCCAGGGTTACTCTGGAAACACCATATATTTT. Its protein product is CASSSQGYSGNTIYF.